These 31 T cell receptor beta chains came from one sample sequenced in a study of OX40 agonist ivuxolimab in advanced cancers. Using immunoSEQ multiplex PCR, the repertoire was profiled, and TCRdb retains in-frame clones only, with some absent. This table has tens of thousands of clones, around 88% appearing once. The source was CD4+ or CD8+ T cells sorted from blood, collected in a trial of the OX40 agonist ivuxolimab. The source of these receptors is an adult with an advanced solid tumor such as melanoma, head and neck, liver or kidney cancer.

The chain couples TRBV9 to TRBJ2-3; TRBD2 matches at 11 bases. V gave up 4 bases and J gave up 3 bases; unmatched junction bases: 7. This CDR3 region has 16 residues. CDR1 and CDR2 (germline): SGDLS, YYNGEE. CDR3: CASSSLAGGLTDTQYF. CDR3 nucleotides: TGTGCCAGCAGCTCCTTAGCGGGAGGGCTTACAGATACGCAGTATTTT.

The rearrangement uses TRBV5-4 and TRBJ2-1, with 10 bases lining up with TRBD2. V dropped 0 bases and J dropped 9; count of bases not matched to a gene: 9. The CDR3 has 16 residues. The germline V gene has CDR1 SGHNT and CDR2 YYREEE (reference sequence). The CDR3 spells CASSLGSLAGATEQFF. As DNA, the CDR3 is TGTGCCAGCAGCTTGGGGTCGCTAGCGGGAGCCACTGAGCAGTTCTTC.

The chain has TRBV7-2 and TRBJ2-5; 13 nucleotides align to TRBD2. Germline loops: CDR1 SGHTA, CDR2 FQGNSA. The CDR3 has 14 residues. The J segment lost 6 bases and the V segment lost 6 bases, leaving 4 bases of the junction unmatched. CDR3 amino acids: CASRLAGGGKTQYF. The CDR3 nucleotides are TGTGCCAGCAGACTAGCGGGAGGGGGAAAGACCCAGTACTTC.

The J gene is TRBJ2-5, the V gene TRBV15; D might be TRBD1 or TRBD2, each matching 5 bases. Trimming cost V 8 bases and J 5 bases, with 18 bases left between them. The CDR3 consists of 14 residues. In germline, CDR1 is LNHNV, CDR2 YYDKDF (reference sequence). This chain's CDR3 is CATGSGPPGETQYF. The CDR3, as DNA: TGTGCCACCGGCTCGGGACCCCCCGGGGAGACCCAGTACTTC.

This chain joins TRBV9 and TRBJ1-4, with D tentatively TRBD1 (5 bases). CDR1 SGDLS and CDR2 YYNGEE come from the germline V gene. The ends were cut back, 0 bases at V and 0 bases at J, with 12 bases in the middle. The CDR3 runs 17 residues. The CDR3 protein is CASSVEAGMSTNEKLFF. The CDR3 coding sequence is TGTGCCAGCAGCGTAGAGGCAGGGATGTCAACTAATGAAAAACTGTTTTTT.

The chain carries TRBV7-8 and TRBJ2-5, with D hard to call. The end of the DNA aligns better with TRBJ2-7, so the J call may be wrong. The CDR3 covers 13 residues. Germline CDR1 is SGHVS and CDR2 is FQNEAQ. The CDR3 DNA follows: TGTGCCAGCAGCTTAGCGTCCAACTACGAGCAGTACTTC. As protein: CASSLASNYEQYF.

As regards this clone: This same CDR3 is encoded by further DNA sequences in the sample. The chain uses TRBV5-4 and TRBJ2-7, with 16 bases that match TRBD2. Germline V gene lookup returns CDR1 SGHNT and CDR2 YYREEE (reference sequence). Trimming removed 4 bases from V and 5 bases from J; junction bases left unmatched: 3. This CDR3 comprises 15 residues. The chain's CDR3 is CASSRGLAGGNEQYF. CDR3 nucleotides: TGTGCCAGCAGCCGGGGACTAGCGGGAGGGAACGAGCAGTACTTC.

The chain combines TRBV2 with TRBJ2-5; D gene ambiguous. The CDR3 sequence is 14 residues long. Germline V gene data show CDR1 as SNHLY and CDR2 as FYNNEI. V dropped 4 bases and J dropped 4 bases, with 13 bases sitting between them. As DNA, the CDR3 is TGTGCCAGCAGTGCGAAAGAAGACATAGAGACCCAGTACTTC. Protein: CASSAKEDIETQYF.

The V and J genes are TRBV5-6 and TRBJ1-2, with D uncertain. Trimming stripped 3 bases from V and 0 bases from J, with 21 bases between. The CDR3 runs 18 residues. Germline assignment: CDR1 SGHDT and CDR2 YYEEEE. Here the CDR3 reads CASSSPRAAPGSNYGYTF. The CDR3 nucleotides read TGTGCCAGCAGCTCGCCGCGAGCCGCCCCGGGTTCTAACTATGGCTACACCTTC.

As DNA, the CDR3 is TGTGCCAGTGGACAGTCCTCTGGGGCCAACGTCCTGACTTTC. This codes for CASGQSSGANVLTF. The chain uses TRBV19 and TRBJ2-6; a weak D match, TRBD1 (6 bases). This CDR3 is built from 14 residues. Germline assignment: CDR1 LNHDA and CDR2 SQIVND (reference sequence). V was shortened by 8 bases and J by 0 bases, with 8 bases between the two germline ends. The full variable domain, in which reference TRBV19 and TRBJ2-6 provide the parts outside the CDR3, is DGGITQSPKYLFRKEGQNVTLSCEQNLNHDAMYWYRQDPGQGLRLIYYSQIVNDFQKGDIAEGYSVSREKKESFPLTVTSAQKNPTAFYLCASGQSSGANVLTFGAGSRLTVL.

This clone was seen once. Written as DNA, the CDR3 is TGTGCCAGCAGTGACAGGGGCGACAATGAGCAGTTCTTC. It codes for CASSDRGDNEQFF. This chain connects TRBV25-1 to TRBJ2-1; D is possibly TRBD1 (6 bases). V gave up 3 bases and J gave up 5 bases, with 8 bases separating them. The CDR3 consists of 13 residues. Germline loops: CDR1 MGHDK, CDR2 SYGVNS.

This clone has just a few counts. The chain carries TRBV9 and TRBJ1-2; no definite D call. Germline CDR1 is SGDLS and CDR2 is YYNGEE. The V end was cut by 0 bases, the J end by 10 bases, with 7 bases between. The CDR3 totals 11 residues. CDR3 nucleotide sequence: TGTGCCAGCAGCGTAGGTGGATCCTACACCTTC. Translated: CASSVGGSYTF. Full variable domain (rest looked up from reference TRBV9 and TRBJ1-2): DSGVTQTPKHLITATGQRVTLRCSPRSGDLSVYWYQQSLDQGLQFLIQYYNGEERAKGNILERFSAQQFPDLHSELNLSSLELGDSALYFCASSVGGSYTFGSGTRLTVV.

In DNA form, the CDR3 reads TGTGCCAGCAGTCGTGCGGGGACCTCCTACAATGAGCAGTTCTTC. As protein: CASSRAGTSYNEQFF. This chain connects TRBV6-5 to TRBJ2-1; tentatively, D is TRBD2 (6 bases). Trimming pared 5 bases from V and 0 bases from J, leaving 11 bases between. The CDR3 has 15 amino acids. CDR1 is MNHEY, CDR2 SVGAGI, per germline.

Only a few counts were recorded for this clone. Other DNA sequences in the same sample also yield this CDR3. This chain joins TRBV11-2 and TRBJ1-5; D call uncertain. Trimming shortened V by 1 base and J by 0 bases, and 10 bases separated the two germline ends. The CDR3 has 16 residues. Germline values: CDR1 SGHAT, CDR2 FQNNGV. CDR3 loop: CASSLAGRYSNQPQHF. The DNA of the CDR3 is TGTGCCAGCAGCTTAGCGGGCAGATATAGCAATCAGCCCCAGCATTTT.

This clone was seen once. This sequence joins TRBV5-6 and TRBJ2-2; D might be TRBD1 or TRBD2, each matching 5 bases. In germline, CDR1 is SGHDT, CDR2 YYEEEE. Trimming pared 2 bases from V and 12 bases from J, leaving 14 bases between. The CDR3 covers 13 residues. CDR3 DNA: TGTGCCAGCAGCTTAGGGACCGCACTAAAGCTGTTTTTT. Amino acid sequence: CASSLGTALKLFF.

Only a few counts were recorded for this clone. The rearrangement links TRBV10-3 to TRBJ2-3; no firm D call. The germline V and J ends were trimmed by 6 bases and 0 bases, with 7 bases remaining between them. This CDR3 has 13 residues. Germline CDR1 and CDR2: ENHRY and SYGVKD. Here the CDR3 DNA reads TGTGCCATCAGGTTGTCTAGCACAGATACGCAGTATTTT. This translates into CAIRLSSTDTQYF.

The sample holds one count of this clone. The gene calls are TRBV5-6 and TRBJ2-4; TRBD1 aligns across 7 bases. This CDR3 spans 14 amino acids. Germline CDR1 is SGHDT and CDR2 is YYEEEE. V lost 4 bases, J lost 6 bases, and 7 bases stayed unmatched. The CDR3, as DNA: TGTGCCAGCAGCGTCCGGGACAGAGGAAACATTCAGTACTTC. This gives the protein CASSVRDRGNIQYF.

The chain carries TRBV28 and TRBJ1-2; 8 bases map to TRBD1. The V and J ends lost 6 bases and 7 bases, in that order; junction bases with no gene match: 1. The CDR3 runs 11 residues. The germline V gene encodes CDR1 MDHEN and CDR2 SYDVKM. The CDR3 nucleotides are TGTGCCAGCAGCGACAGGGGTGGCTACACCTTC. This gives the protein CASSDRGGYTF.

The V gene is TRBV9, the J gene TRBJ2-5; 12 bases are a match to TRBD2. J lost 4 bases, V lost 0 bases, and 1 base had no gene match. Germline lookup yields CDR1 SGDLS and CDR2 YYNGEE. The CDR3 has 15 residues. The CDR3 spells CASSVEGLAGETQYF. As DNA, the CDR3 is TGTGCCAGCAGCGTAGAGGGACTAGCGGGAGAGACCCAGTACTTC.

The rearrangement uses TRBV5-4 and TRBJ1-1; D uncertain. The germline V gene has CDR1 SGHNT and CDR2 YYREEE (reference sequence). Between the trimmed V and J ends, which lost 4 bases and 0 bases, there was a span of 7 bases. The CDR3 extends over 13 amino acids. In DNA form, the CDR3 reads TGTGCCAGCAGCCCCACCTTGAACACTGAAGCTTTCTTT. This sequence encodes CASSPTLNTEAFF.

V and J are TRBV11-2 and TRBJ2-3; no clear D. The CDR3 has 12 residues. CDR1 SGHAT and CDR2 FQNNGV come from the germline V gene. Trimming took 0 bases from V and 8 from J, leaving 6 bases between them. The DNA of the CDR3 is TGTGCCAGCAGCTTAGAGAGGATTACGCAGTATTTT. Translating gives CASSLERITQYF.

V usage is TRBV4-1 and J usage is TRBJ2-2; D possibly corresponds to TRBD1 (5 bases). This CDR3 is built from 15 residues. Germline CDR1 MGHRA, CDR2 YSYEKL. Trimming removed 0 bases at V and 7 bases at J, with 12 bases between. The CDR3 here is CASSQEGKGVGELFF. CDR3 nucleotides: TGCGCCAGCAGCCAAGAGGGGAAAGGGGTCGGGGAGCTGTTTTTT.

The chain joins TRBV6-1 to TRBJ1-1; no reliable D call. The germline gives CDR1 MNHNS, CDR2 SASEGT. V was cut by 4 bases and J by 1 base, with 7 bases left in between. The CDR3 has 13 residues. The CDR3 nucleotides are TGTGCCAGCAGTGTTACAGCGAACACTGAAGCTTTCTTT. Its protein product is CASSVTANTEAFF.

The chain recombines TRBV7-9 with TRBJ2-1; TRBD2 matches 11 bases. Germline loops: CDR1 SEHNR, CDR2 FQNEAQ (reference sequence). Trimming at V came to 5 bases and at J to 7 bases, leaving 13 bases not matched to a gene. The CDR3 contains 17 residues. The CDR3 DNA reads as TGTGCCAGCAGCCCAGTAGCGGGAGGGGTGCTGTATAATGAGCAGTTCTTC. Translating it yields CASSPVAGGVLYNEQFF.

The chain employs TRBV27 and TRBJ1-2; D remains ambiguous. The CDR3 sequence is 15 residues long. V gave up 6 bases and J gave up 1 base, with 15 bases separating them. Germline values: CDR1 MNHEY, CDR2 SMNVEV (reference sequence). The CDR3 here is CASSPGDRYNYGYTF. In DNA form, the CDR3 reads TGTGCCAGCAGCCCAGGCGACCGGTATAACTATGGCTACACCTTC.

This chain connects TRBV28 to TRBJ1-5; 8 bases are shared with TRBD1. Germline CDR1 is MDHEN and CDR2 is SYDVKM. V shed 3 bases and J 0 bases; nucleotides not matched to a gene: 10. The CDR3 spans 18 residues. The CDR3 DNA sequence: TGTGCCAGCAGTTTCGGACAGGGCCGCTTTACTAGCAATCAGCCCCAGCATTTT. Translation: CASSFGQGRFTSNQPQHF.

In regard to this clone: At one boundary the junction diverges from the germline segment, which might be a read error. The CDR3, as DNA: TGTGCTAGCAGCCCGAACCAAGAGACCCAGTACTTC. As protein: CASSPNQETQYF. The chain combines TRBV7-7 with TRBJ2-5; D not certain. CDR1 SSHAT and CDR2 FNYEAQ come from the germline V gene (reference sequence). This CDR3 comprises 12 residues.

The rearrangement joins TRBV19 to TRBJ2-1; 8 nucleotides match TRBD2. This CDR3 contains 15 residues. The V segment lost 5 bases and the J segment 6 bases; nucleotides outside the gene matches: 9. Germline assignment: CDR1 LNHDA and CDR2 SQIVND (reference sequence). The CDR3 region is CASSGGSGRGNEQFF. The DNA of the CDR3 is TGTGCCAGTAGTGGGGGGAGCGGGAGAGGCAATGAGCAGTTCTTC.

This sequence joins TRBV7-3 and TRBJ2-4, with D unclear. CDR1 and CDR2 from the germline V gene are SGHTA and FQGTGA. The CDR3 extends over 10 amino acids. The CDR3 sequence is CAATGNIQYF. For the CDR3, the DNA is TGTGCTGCAACGGGCAACATTCAGTACTTC.

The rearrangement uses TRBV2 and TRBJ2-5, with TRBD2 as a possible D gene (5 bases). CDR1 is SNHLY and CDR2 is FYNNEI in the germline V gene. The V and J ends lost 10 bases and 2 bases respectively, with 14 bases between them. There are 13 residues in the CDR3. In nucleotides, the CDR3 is TGTGCCAACCGACGGAGCGGACAAGAGACCCAGTACTTC. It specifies CANRRSGQETQYF.

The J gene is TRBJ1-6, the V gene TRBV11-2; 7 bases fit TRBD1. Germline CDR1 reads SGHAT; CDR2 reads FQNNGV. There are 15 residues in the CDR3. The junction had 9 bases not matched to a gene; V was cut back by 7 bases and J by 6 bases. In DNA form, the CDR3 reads TGTGCCAGCACCCTCCGGGACAGAGCTAATTCACCCCTCCACTTT. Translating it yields CASTLRDRANSPLHF.